Listed below are T cell receptor beta chains from one sample, sequenced in a study of T cells after yellow fever vaccination. MiXCR was run by TCRdb on the 5' RACE reads, yielding one entry per CDR3 protein. The sample yields 450,000 to 650,000 distinct CDR3 sequences, approximately 13% seen once. The source material was PBMCs, sampled on the day of the yellow fever booster vaccination. All receptors derive from a man aged 25-45 years who received the YFV17D yellow fever vaccine. CDR3s include the opening cysteine and the closing phenylalanine or tryptophan. Fields, in order: V gene, D gene, J gene, clone size, CDR3 protein, CDR3 DNA. A D gene is named only where the DNA matches it firmly. The size field is filled for only some rows; it gives once, few, many or a size class.

TRBV5-6	NA	TRBJ2-3	few	CATNAWGVLDTQYF	TGTGCCACAAACGCCTGGGGGGTATTAGATACGCAGTATTTT
TRBV7-2	NA	TRBJ1-2	NA	CASSFGVGTYGYGYTF	TGTGCCAGCAGCTTTGGAGTCGGAACCTATGGCTATGGCTACACCTTC
TRBV3-1	NA	TRBJ2-7	NA	CASSALDRPGREQYF	TGTGCCAGCAGCGCTCTGGACAGACCAGGGAGAGAGCAGTACTTC
TRBV28	TRBD1	TRBJ2-1	NA	CAASPGQGRREQFF	TGTGCCGCCAGTCCGGGACAGGGACGGCGAGAGCAGTTCTTC
TRBV29-1	NA	TRBJ2-5	few	CSVTGALETQYF	TGCAGCGTGACGGGGGCCCTCGAGACCCAGTACTTC
TRBV6-1	TRBD1	TRBJ2-7	few	CASSGPGQGYYEQYF	TGTGCCAGCAGTGGACCGGGACAGGGTTATTACGAGCAGTACTTC
TRBV12-5	NA	TRBJ1-1	many	CASHRVGTEAFF	TGTGCTAGTCACCGGGTGGGCACTGAAGCTTTCTTT
TRBV12-3/TRBV12-4	NA	TRBJ2-2	few	CASTPRGSANTGELFF	TGTGCCAGCACCCCCAGGGGTTCGGCGAACACCGGGGAGCTGTTTTTT
TRBV25-1	NA	TRBJ2-1	NA	CASSESPPYNEQFF	TGTGCCAGCAGTGAGTCCCCCCCATACAATGAGCAGTTCTTC
TRBV29-1	NA	TRBJ1-1	NA	CSVGKGRQARTEAFF	TGCAGCGTTGGAAAAGGGAGGCAAGCACGGACTGAAGCTTTCTTT
TRBV10-3	NA	TRBJ2-2	NA	CAISGDNTGELFF	TGTGCCATCAGTGGCGATAACACCGGGGAGCTGTTTTTT
TRBV20-1	NA	TRBJ2-1	few	CSAANVLSGTNEQFF	TGCAGTGCCGCAAACGTCCTTAGCGGAACCAATGAGCAGTTCTTC
TRBV5-1	NA	TRBJ1-4	NA	CASSLDGRNEKLFF	TGCGCCAGCAGCTTGGATGGACGGAATGAAAAACTGTTTTTT
TRBV12-3/TRBV12-4	TRBD2	TRBJ2-1	many	CASSLGLAGGHEQFF	TGTGCCAGCAGTTTAGGACTAGCGGGAGGACATGAGCAGTTCTTC
TRBV27	NA	TRBJ2-2	NA	CASSMSGPHTGELFF	TGTGCCAGCAGCATGAGCGGCCCCCACACCGGGGAGCTGTTTTTT
TRBV4-3	NA	TRBJ2-5	NA	CASSQRGDPKETQYF	TGCGCCAGCAGCCAGAGGGGGGACCCCAAAGAGACCCAGTACTTC
TRBV27	TRBD2	TRBJ2-1	NA	CASRRIAGGSYNEQFF	TGTGCCAGCAGGCGGATAGCGGGAGGTTCCTACAATGAGCAGTTCTTC
TRBV7-2	TRBD2	TRBJ2-7	NA	CASRAGGSSYEQYF	TGTGCCAGCCGAGCGGGAGGGAGCTCCTACGAGCAGTACTTC
TRBV10-3	NA	TRBJ1-4	NA	CAISDLDREKLFF	TGTGCCATCAGTGACCTGGACCGTGAAAAACTGTTTTTT
TRBV5-1	TRBD2	TRBJ2-2	NA	CASSKLAGGPSGELFF	TGCGCCAGCAGCAAACTAGCGGGAGGGCCCAGCGGGGAGCTGTTTTTT
TRBV10-3	NA	TRBJ2-1	few	CAISESRQQQFF	TGTGCCATCAGTGAGTCTAGGCAGCAGCAGTTCTTC
TRBV5-4	NA	TRBJ2-2	few	CASRDGYGELFF	TGTGCCAGCAGGGATGGGTACGGGGAGCTGTTTTTT
TRBV11-2	NA	TRBJ2-6	NA	CASSLDLPGANVLTF	TGTGCCAGCAGCTTAGATCTCCCTGGGGCCAACGTCCTGACTTTC
TRBV7-9	NA	TRBJ2-5	NA	CASSPSFSRETETQYF	TGTGCCAGCAGCCCCTCGTTTTCCCGGGAGACTGAGACCCAGTACTTC
TRBV5-1	TRBD1	TRBJ1-2	NA	CASGTAMTPGYTF	TGCGCCAGCGGGACAGCGATGACCCCTGGCTACACCTTC
TRBV3-1	NA	TRBJ1-3	few	CASSPSPAGNTIYF	TGTGCCAGCAGCCCGAGTCCAGCTGGAAACACCATATATTTT
TRBV7-2	NA	TRBJ2-1	few	CASTPSRELYEQFF	TGTGCCAGCACCCCGAGCAGGGAGCTCTATGAGCAGTTCTTC
TRBV6-1	TRBD1	TRBJ2-1	few	CASSSQGDATDNEQFF	TGTGCCAGCAGTAGCCAGGGGGACGCGACGGACAATGAGCAGTTCTTC
TRBV12-3/TRBV12-4	NA	TRBJ1-6	few	CASSRRAGVWNSPLHF	TGTGCCAGCAGCCGCCGGGCAGGGGTTTGGAATTCACCCCTCCACTTT
TRBV5-4	NA	TRBJ2-5	few	CASGSGNQETQYF	TGTGCCAGCGGGTCAGGAAACCAAGAGACCCAGTACTTC
TRBV12-3/TRBV12-4	TRBD1	TRBJ2-7	many	CASSPRGQGAFEQYF	TGTGCCAGCAGTCCCCGGGGACAGGGGGCTTTCGAGCAGTACTTC
TRBV6-5	TRBD1	TRBJ1-5	few	CASSYTTGESQHF	TGTGCCAGCAGTTACACGACAGGGGAGTCCCAGCATTTT
TRBV6-2/TRBV6-3	NA	TRBJ1-1	NA	CASRPGGVTEAFF	TGTGCCAGCAGACCCGGCGGTGTCACTGAAGCTTTCTTT
TRBV5-1	NA	TRBJ2-5	few	CASSLEGSRVETQYF	TGCGCCAGCAGCTTGGAAGGCTCCAGGGTTGAGACCCAGTACTTC
TRBV28	NA	TRBJ1-5	few	CASNTPRGQNQPQHF	TGTGCCAGCAACACTCCCCGGGGGCAGAATCAGCCCCAGCATTTT
TRBV29-1	TRBD2	TRBJ2-2	NA	CSGARGTGELFF	TGCAGCGGAGCGCGGGGGACCGGGGAGCTGTTTTTT
TRBV20-1	NA	TRBJ2-7	few	CSAEGGYEQYF	TGCAGTGCCGAAGGTGGATACGAGCAGTACTTC
TRBV7-2	NA	TRBJ2-5	once	CASSFGGPETQYF	TGTGCCAGCAGCTTCGGGGGCCCGGAGACCCAGTACTTC
TRBV7-9	NA	TRBJ2-7	few	CASRADTYEQYF	TGTGCCAGCAGAGCCGATACCTACGAGCAGTACTTC
TRBV20-1	NA	TRBJ1-4	NA	CSARELWGVDEKLFF	TGCAGTGCTAGAGAGCTCTGGGGGGTGGACGAAAAACTGTTTTTT
TRBV4-3	NA	TRBJ2-1	NA	CASSQVGGINEQFF	TGCGCCAGCAGCCAAGTAGGCGGGATTAATGAGCAGTTCTTC
TRBV5-1	NA	TRBJ2-1	few	CASSFVKGDGYNEQFF	TGCGCCAGCAGCTTTGTAAAGGGGGACGGCTACAATGAGCAGTTCTTC
TRBV7-9	NA	TRBJ2-7	few	CASSMMGGLYEQYF	TGTGCCAGCAGCATGATGGGGGGGCTATACGAGCAGTACTTC
TRBV20-1	TRBD1	TRBJ2-5	NA	CSAMEGQVMTQYF	TGCAGTGCTATGGAAGGACAGGTGATGACCCAGTACTTC
TRBV14	NA	TRBJ2-1	few	CASSQGQVTEQFF	TGTGCCAGCAGCCAGGGCCAGGTCACAGAGCAGTTCTTC
TRBV20-1	TRBD2	TRBJ2-3	few	CSASLSGRITDTQYF	TGCAGTGCTTCCCTTAGCGGGCGAATCACAGATACGCAGTATTTT
TRBV9	NA	TRBJ1-5	few	CASSPGHGGSQPQHF	TGTGCCAGCAGCCCCGGACACGGGGGCAGTCAGCCCCAGCATTTT
TRBV29-1	TRBD2	TRBJ2-7	few	CSVDSPRGSYEQYF	TGCAGCGTTGATAGCCCCCGCGGGAGCTACGAGCAGTACTTC
TRBV14	NA	TRBJ1-1	NA	CASSRNMGGNTEAFF	TGTGCCAGCAGCCGGAATATGGGCGGGAACACTGAAGCTTTCTTT
TRBV7-9	NA	TRBJ1-1	NA	CASSSPKGPEAFF	TGTGCCAGCAGCTCCCCCAAAGGGCCTGAAGCTTTCTTT
TRBV12-3/TRBV12-4	TRBD1	TRBJ2-5	few	CASSSGQGSNQETQYF	TGTGCCAGCAGTTCGGGACAGGGGAGTAACCAAGAGACCCAGTACTTC
TRBV18	NA	TRBJ1-6	NA	CASSPTISNYNSPLHF	TGTGCCAGCTCACCTACGATTTCGAACTATAATTCACCCCTCCACTTT
TRBV4-2	NA	TRBJ2-7	NA	CASSQVEEGSYVQYF	TGTGCCAGCAGCCAAGTGGAGGAGGGCTCCTACGTGCAGTACTTC
TRBV7-8	TRBD1	TRBJ2-1	few	CASSVRTGGNVYEQFF	TGTGCCAGCAGCGTCCGGACAGGGGGCAACGTTTATGAGCAGTTCTTC
TRBV29-1	NA	TRBJ2-7	NA	CSVAGRAYEQYF	TGCAGCGTGGCCGGCAGAGCCTACGAGCAGTACTTC